This T cell receptor beta chain was retrieved from a study of regulatory T cells in long-lasting Graves disease. About the study: Positivity for TSH receptor antibodies plus over 5 years of antithyroid drugs meant persistent Graves' disease.

Study results and caveats: Small sample size may have lowered accuracy.

CDR3 size: 17 residues. Trimming left V 2 bases short and J 3 bases short, with 16 bases between. Per the germline V gene, CDR1 is LGHDT and CDR2 is YNNKEL (reference sequence). Combining iRepertoire HTBI primers with Arm-PCR of CDR3 regions, the authors built TCR beta libraries. TCRdb re-derived calls from the multiplex PCR reads in MiXCR, one entry per CDR3 protein. This table holds fewer than 600,000 distinct CDR3 sequences, about 20% found once. About this clonotype itself: Its matching antigen is unknown.

Time point specified: persistent/refractory GD, antithyroid drugs over 5 years with positive TRAb. PBMC-derived RNA was used for the TCR library. The patient group derived from an endocrinology department in Xi'an, China. This TCR came from a female donor with Graves disease. This sequence joins TRBV3-1 and TRBJ1-4, with D possibly being TRBD1 (5 bases). The source was peripheral blood mononuclear cells (PBMCs), collected when the disease was refractory, from a patient treated with antithyroid drugs. CDR3 sequence (DNA): TGTGCCAGCAGCCAACCCCCGTGGGGGATGGCTAATGAAAAACTGTTTTTT. Amino acids: CASSQPPWGMANEKLFF.